Listed here are 17 T cell receptor beta chains from one sample, sequenced in a study of breast tumors, draining lymph nodes, adjacent tissues. A single record per CDR3 protein comes from TCRdb applying MiXCR to the multiplex PCR reads. There are roughly 20,000 distinct CDR3 sequences in the sample; 25% to 40% occur only once, and approximately 10% lies in the top ten. Sequencing was performed on breast tumor tissue. The receptors were sampled from a female donor with breast cancer. Some clones in this sample may be carry-over from other donors' samples.

This clonotype was counted only a few times. The chain has TRBV13 and TRBJ2-1; the D is unclear. The V gene's germline CDR1 is PRHDT and CDR2 FYEKMQ (reference sequence). The CDR3 has 15 amino acids. V was pared by 5 bases and J by 0 bases, with 11 bases between. The CDR3, as DNA: TGTGCCAGCAGCGTTAGCTGGAGCTCCTACAATGAGCAGTTCTTC. Translation: CASSVSWSSYNEQFF.

This clonotype was picked up many times. The rearrangement uses TRBV28 and TRBJ2-1; D tentatively reads TRBD1 or TRBD2 (5 bases each). Trimming shortened V by 5 bases and J by 5 bases, and 10 bases separated the two germline ends. The CDR3 extends over 13 amino acids. Germline CDR1 MDHEN, CDR2 SYDVKM. The CDR3 DNA follows: TGTGCCAGCAGTCCGGGGACCAACAATGAGCAGTTCTTC. Encoded protein: CASSPGTNNEQFF.

The V and J genes are TRBV5-4 and TRBJ2-1; TRBD2 might be the D (6 bases). CDR1 and CDR2 from the germline V gene are SGHNT and YYREEE (reference sequence). This CDR3 contains 13 residues. V lost 4 bases and J 7 bases, leaving 12 bases between the germline ends. DNA for the CDR3: TGTGCCAGCAGCGCCGGGACTCTTAATGAGCAGTTCTTC. Protein product: CASSAGTLNEQFF.

This clonotype has ten or more counts. This rearrangement joins TRBV18 to TRBJ1-2, with 7 bases matching TRBD1. CDR1 is KGHSH and CDR2 is LQKENI in the germline V gene. The J segment lost 3 bases and the V segment lost 5 bases, leaving 3 bases of the junction unmatched. There are 13 residues in the CDR3. The CDR3 sequence: CASSEDRYYGYTF. In DNA form, the CDR3 reads TGTGCCAGCTCAGAGGACAGGTACTATGGCTACACCTTC. The entire variable domain, with the rest obtained from reference TRBV18 and TRBJ1-2, is as follows: NAGVMQNPRHLVRRRGQEARLRCSPMKGHSHVYWYRQLPEEGLKFMVYLQKENIIDESGMPKERFSAEFPKEGPSILRIQQVVRGDSAAYFCASSEDRYYGYTFGSGTRLTVV.

Concerning this clonotype: Compared with germline, one end of the junction differs, possibly owing to a read error. This sequence joins TRBV5-1 and TRBJ2-1; a weak D match, TRBD2 (5 bases). Germline V gene lookup returns CDR1 SGHRS and CDR2 YFSETQ. This CDR3 has 17 amino acids. CDR3 residues: CAGSLVVPSRFYNEQFF. The CDR3, as DNA: TGCGCCGGCAGCTTGGTGGTTCCTAGCAGATTCTACAATGAGCAGTTCTTC.

Comments on this clonotype: The junction and the germline gene differ at one end; a read error may be behind it. The rearrangement links TRBV7-2 to TRBJ1-6; no firm D call. Germline lookup yields CDR1 SGHTA and CDR2 FQGNSA. This CDR3 region has 14 residues. The CDR3 DNA sequence: TGTGCCAGCGGCCCCCGCTTAGGTTATTCACCCCTCCACTTC. As protein: CASGPRLGYSPLHF.

About this clonotype itself: A read error may account for a junction end that differs from germline. V and J are TRBV4-3 and TRBJ1-2; no firm D call. CDR3 length: 16 residues. Per the germline V gene, CDR1 is LGHNA and CDR2 is YSLEER. CDR3 sequence: CASSQELTVSNYGHTF. Written as DNA, the CDR3 is TGCGCCAGCAGCCAAGAGTTAACAGTGTCTAACTATGGCCACACTTTC.

This clonotype was seen a handful of times. J is TRBJ2-4 and V is TRBV19, with 11 positions matching TRBD1. In germline, CDR1 is LNHDA, CDR2 SQIVND (reference sequence). The ends lost 6 bases at V and 8 bases at J; junction bases unmatched: 9. CDR3 length: 15 amino acids. CDR3 bases: TGTGCCAGTAGCCCAGCGGGACAGGGGGGTGACATTCAGTACTTC. Its protein is CASSPAGQGGDIQYF.

This chain uses TRBV2 with TRBJ1-1, with D maybe TRBD1 (6 bases). The CDR3 extends over 15 amino acids. Trimming shortened V by 2 bases and J by 4 bases, and 14 bases separated the two germline ends. Germline CDR1 is SNHLY and CDR2 is FYNNEI. The CDR3 sequence: CASSELSTGSTEAFF. CDR3 nucleotides: TGTGCCAGCAGTGAACTTTCCACAGGGTCCACTGAAGCTTTCTTT.

Sample share makes this clonotype medium-sized. The chain is built from TRBV2 and TRBJ2-7, with 11 bases identical to TRBD1. The CDR3 contains 15 residues. V gave up 7 bases and J gave up 4 bases; unmatched junction bases: 9. Germline V CDR1 and CDR2: SNHLY, FYNNEI. CDR3 amino acids: CASILGGQGGYEQYF. CDR3 nucleotides: TGTGCCAGCATCCTGGGGGGACAGGGGGGTTACGAGCAGTACTTC. Drawing the rest from reference TRBV2 and TRBJ2-7, the complete variable domain is EPEVTQTPSHQVTQMGQEVILRCVPISNHLYFYWYRQILGQKVEFLVSFYNNEISEKSEIFDDQFSVERPDGSNFTLKIRSTKLEDSAMYFCASILGGQGGYEQYFGPGTRLTVT.

The rearrangement joins TRBV29-1 to TRBJ2-1; 13 bases agree with TRBD2. This CDR3 contains 15 residues. CDR1 and CDR2 (germline): SQVTM, ANQGSEA. V trimming: 7 bases; J trimming: 7 bases; junction bases outside the gene matches: 10. This CDR3 reads CSATQGLAGRNEQFF. The CDR3 region has the DNA TGCAGCGCTACCCAGGGACTAGCGGGAAGGAATGAGCAGTTCTTC.

This clonotype has at least ten counts. This rearrangement joins TRBV28 to TRBJ2-7; perhaps TRBD2 as D (6 bases). The CDR3 runs to 13 residues. Looked up from germline, CDR1 is MDHEN and CDR2 is SYDVKM. The germline V and J ends were trimmed by 6 bases and 2 bases, with 11 bases remaining between them. The CDR3 here is CASRAGKTYEQYF. The DNA of the CDR3 is TGTGCCAGCAGGGCGGGAAAGACCTACGAGCAGTACTTC.

By sample fraction, this clonotype is medium-sized (0.01 to 0.1%). This chain connects TRBV20-1 to TRBJ2-1; weak D call: TRBD2 (5 bases). Trimming took 6 bases from V and 4 from J, leaving 19 bases between them. The V gene's germline CDR1 is DFQATT and CDR2 SNEGSKA (reference sequence). The CDR3 sequence is 15 residues long. The CDR3 loop is CSAEGESRLYNEQFF. CDR3 in DNA: TGCAGTGCCGAGGGAGAGTCTAGGTTATACAATGAGCAGTTCTTC.

Ten or more counts support this clonotype. J is TRBJ1-5 and V is TRBV7-2, with no clear D. This CDR3 is built from 13 residues. The V end lost 5 bases, the J end lost 3 bases, and 8 bases lay between the germline ends. Germline V gene lookup returns CDR1 SGHTA and CDR2 FQGNSA. CDR3 residues: CASSAELNQPQHF. The DNA for the CDR3 is TGTGCCAGCAGCGCGGAACTCAATCAGCCCCAGCATTTT.

This clonotype was picked up one time. This sequence may be a read error, since a much larger clone differs from it by one base. The V call is TRBV6-2 or TRBV6-3, the J call TRBJ2-1; the match to TRBD1 covers 10 bases. Germline lookup yields CDR1 MNHEY and CDR2 SVGEGT. The CDR3 consists of 16 residues. Here the CDR3 DNA reads TGTACCAGCAGTTACTCGCGGACAGGGGGTGGCAATGAGCAGTTCTTC. Amino acid sequence: CTSSYSRTGGGNEQFF.

The chain carries TRBV5-1 and TRBJ2-7; D tentatively fits TRBD1 or TRBD2 (5 bases each). Germline values: CDR1 SGHRS, CDR2 YFSETQ. Trimming took off 3 bases at V and 2 bases at J, with 18 bases between the two ends. The CDR3 is 16 amino acids. The CDR3 is CASSSSGAYFPYEQYF. The CDR3 bases are TGCGCCAGCAGCTCCTCCGGGGCTTACTTTCCCTACGAGCAGTACTTC.

At least ten counts were recorded for this clonotype. The rearrangement uses TRBV7-9 and TRBJ1-6; 9 bases are a match to TRBD1. The CDR3 runs to 15 residues. With 5 bases clipped from V and 5 bases from J, the junction kept 4 bases outside the gene matches. The germline CDR1 and CDR2 sequences are SEHNR and FQNEAQ (reference sequence). The CDR3 sequence is CASSPGQGNNSPLHF. The CDR3 nucleotides are TGTGCCAGCAGCCCTGGACAGGGGAATAATTCACCCCTCCACTTT.